One and the same sample provided the 25 T cell receptor beta chains below, sequenced in a study of OX40 agonist ivuxolimab in advanced cancers. Assay: immunoSEQ multiplex PCR; the TCRdb copy retains only in-frame clones and omits some. The sample lists 70,000 or so clones, 87% occurring once. Sequenced here: CD4+ or CD8+ T cells sorted from blood, sampled in a trial of the OX40 agonist ivuxolimab. These receptors all come from an adult with an advanced solid tumor such as melanoma, head and neck, liver or kidney cancer.

The rearrangement links TRBV15 to TRBJ2-3; D unclear. The germline V gene encodes CDR1 LNHNV and CDR2 YYDKDF (reference sequence). The CDR3 spans 15 residues. V lost 4 bases and J 0 bases, leaving 11 bases between the germline ends. In DNA, the CDR3 is TGTGCCACCAGCACCCTCCTAACTAGCACAGATACGCAGTATTTT. It encodes CATSTLLTSTDTQYF.

This clone has just one count. The chain recombines TRBV10-3 with TRBJ2-5; 8 bases fit TRBD1. This CDR3 spans 13 amino acids. J was trimmed by 2 bases and V by 6 bases; bases with no gene match: 2. CDR1 and CDR2 (germline): ENHRY, SYGVKD. CDR3 protein: CAIRTGEQETQYF. The CDR3 DNA is TGTGCCATCAGGACAGGGGAACAAGAGACCCAGTACTTC.

The chain employs TRBV5-1 and TRBJ2-6; the D is unclear. With 4 bases removed from V and 2 bases from J, the gap between germline ends came to 7 bases. Germline V gene data show CDR1 as SGHRS and CDR2 as YFSETQ. The CDR3 consists of 14 residues. In DNA form, the CDR3 reads TGCGCCAGCAGCCCGGGCGCTGGGGCCAACGTCCTGACTTTC. It encodes CASSPGAGANVLTF.

The rearrangement links TRBV7-9 to TRBJ2-1, with TRBD1 matching 7 bases. The V gene's germline CDR1 is SEHNR and CDR2 FQNEAQ (reference sequence). V shed 4 bases, J shed 0 bases, and the junction held 6 bases outside the gene matches. The length of the CDR3 is 16 residues. CDR3 sequence: CASSSTQGYSYNEQFF. The CDR3 region has the DNA TGTGCCAGCAGCTCTACACAGGGGTACTCCTACAATGAGCAGTTCTTC.

In its sample, this clone was seen a few times. The chain joins TRBV30 to TRBJ1-1; D remains unclear. There are 14 residues in the CDR3. Germline V lookup: CDR1 GTSNPN, CDR2 SVGIG (reference sequence). V shed 0 bases and J shed 0 bases, with 8 bases lying between them. DNA for the CDR3: TGTGCCTGGAGTGTAATAGACTTGAACACTGAAGCTTTCTTT. It translates to CAWSVIDLNTEAFF. Full variable domain (remainder filled in from reference TRBV30 and TRBJ1-1): SQTIHQWPATLVQPVGSPLSLECTVEGTSNPNLYWYRQAAGRGLQLLFYSVGIGQISSEVPQNLSASRPQDRQFILSSKKLLLSDSGFYLCAWSVIDLNTEAFFGQGTRLTVV.

In this sample, this clone turned up once. The rearrangement links TRBV4-1 to TRBJ1-2; TRBD1 matches 8 bases. The germline gives CDR1 MGHRA, CDR2 YSYEKL. The CDR3 extends over 15 amino acids. V shed 3 bases and J 5 bases; nucleotides not matched to a gene: 8. The CDR3 here is CASSQAGQGAYGYTF. In DNA, the CDR3 is TGCGCCAGCAGCCAGGCCGGACAGGGAGCATATGGCTACACCTTC.

This clone was seen only a few times. The genes are TRBV18 and TRBJ1-2, with D maybe TRBD1 (6 bases). V lost 3 bases to trimming and J lost 4 bases, with 18 bases between them. Looked up from germline, CDR1 is KGHSH and CDR2 is LQKENI. There are 16 residues in the CDR3. The CDR3 sequence: CASSPLGQGQTYGYTF. CDR3 nucleotide sequence: TGTGCCAGCTCACCGCTTGGTCAAGGACAGACCTATGGCTACACCTTC.

This rearrangement joins TRBV25-1 to TRBJ2-7; D is uncertain. Trimming took off 4 bases at V and 1 base at J, with 2 bases between the two ends. Germline V gene lookup returns CDR1 MGHDK and CDR2 SYGVNS. The CDR3 totals 11 residues. This CDR3 is CASSVSYEQYF. The CDR3 DNA is TGTGCCAGCAGTGTATCCTACGAGCAGTACTTC.

CDR3 sequence: CARKQGNPRQETQYF. The CDR3 nucleotides read TGTGCCAGAAAACAGGGTAATCCCCGCCAAGAGACCCAGTACTTC. The V and J genes are TRBV5-3 and TRBJ2-5, with D possibly matching TRBD1 (6 bases). Being an ORF, TRBV5-3 has a function that is uncertain. V lost 6 bases and J 1 base, leaving 16 bases between the germline ends. The CDR3 extends over 15 amino acids.

This chain uses TRBV9 with TRBJ2-5; 9 bases line up with TRBD1. Looked up from germline, CDR1 is SGDLS and CDR2 is YYNGEE. The CDR3 has 17 amino acids. V lost 0 bases and J lost 4; bases outside the gene matches: 10. The CDR3 sequence is CASSVGFGTGSIETQYF. The CDR3 nucleotides read TGTGCCAGCAGCGTAGGATTCGGGACAGGGAGTATAGAGACCCAGTACTTC. Together with reference TRBV9 and TRBJ2-5, the CDR3 gives the full variable domain: DSGVTQTPKHLITATGQRVTLRCSPRSGDLSVYWYQQSLDQGLQFLIQYYNGEERAKGNILERFSAQQFPDLHSELNLSSLELGDSALYFCASSVGFGTGSIETQYFGPGTRLLVL.

There are a few counts of this clone. The genes are TRBV6-4 and TRBJ1-2; D may be TRBD1 (5 bases). CDR1 and CDR2 from the germline V gene are MRHNA and SNTAGT. This CDR3 has 15 residues. V was cut by 3 bases and J by 4 bases, with 15 bases left in between. In nucleotides, the CDR3 is TGTGCCAGCAGTGAGTCAGGGATAGGAGGCTATGGCTACACCTTC. Translated, it gives CASSESGIGGYGYTF.

The chain is built from TRBV9 and TRBJ1-1, with 8 positions matching TRBD1. The trim removed 5 bases at V and 1 base at J, leaving 7 bases unmatched. Germline V gene sequence: CDR1 SGDLS, CDR2 YYNGEE. There are 15 residues in the CDR3. In DNA form, the CDR3 reads TGTGCCAGCAGAGCAACCGACAGGGGGAACACTGAAGCTTTCTTT. As protein: CASRATDRGNTEAFF.

The CDR3 DNA reads TGCGCCAGCAGCCAAATCAATCTGGGACTAGCGGACGAGCAGTACTTC. It codes for CASSQINLGLADEQYF. The chain combines TRBV4-1 with TRBJ2-7; 11 bases line up with TRBD2. The CDR3 is made up of 16 amino acids. Germline CDR1 reads MGHRA; CDR2 reads YSYEKL. J was trimmed by 5 bases and V by 2 bases; bases with no gene match: 8.

The CDR3 sequence is CASRGTGESYNEQFF. The CDR3 region has the DNA TGTGCCAGCAGAGGGACAGGGGAGTCCTACAATGAGCAGTTCTTC. The V and J genes are TRBV28 and TRBJ2-1, with TRBD1 identical over 10 bases. This CDR3 has 15 residues. The V and J ends lost 6 bases and 1 base, in that order; junction bases with no gene match: 3. The germline V gene encodes CDR1 MDHEN and CDR2 SYDVKM.

The V gene is TRBV18, the J gene TRBJ2-3, with D unresolved. Trimming stripped 3 bases from V and 5 bases from J, with 9 bases between. This CDR3 has 13 residues. Germline V gene data show CDR1 as KGHSH and CDR2 as LQKENI. In nucleotides, the CDR3 is TGTGCCAGCTCACCCTCATCCGGAGATACGCAGTATTTT. Its protein product is CASSPSSGDTQYF. Using reference TRBV18 and TRBJ2-3 for the parts outside the CDR3, the full variable domain is NAGVMQNPRHLVRRRGQEARLRCSPMKGHSHVYWYRQLPEEGLKFMVYLQKENIIDESGMPKERFSAEFPKEGPSILRIQQVVRGDSAAYFCASSPSSGDTQYFGPGTRLTVL.

J is TRBJ2-1 and V is TRBV11-2; D is uncertain. V was pared by 1 base and J by 0 bases, with 4 bases between. The CDR3 covers 14 residues. CDR1 SGHAT and CDR2 FQNNGV come from the germline V gene. As DNA, the CDR3 is TGTGCCAGCAGCTTAGTCGTCTCCTACAATGAGCAGTTCTTC. Protein sequence: CASSLVVSYNEQFF.

This clone was observed a handful of times. The chain employs TRBV18 and TRBJ2-1, with D uncertain. Germline CDR1 reads KGHSH; CDR2 reads LQKENI. This CDR3 is 13 amino acids long. V gave up 2 bases and J gave up 7 bases, with 9 bases separating them. This CDR3 is CASSPLQENEQFF. CDR3 nucleotide sequence: TGTGCCAGCTCACCATTACAAGAAAATGAGCAGTTCTTC.

In this sample, this clone turned up once. The chain combines TRBV11-2 with TRBJ1-6; D may be TRBD1 (5 bases). With 5 bases removed from V and 8 bases from J, the gap between germline ends came to 22 bases. The CDR3 is 17 amino acids. The V gene's germline CDR1 is SGHAT and CDR2 FQNNGV. The CDR3 bases are TGTGCCAGCAGCCCGGGAAGGGAACCCGGGGGATATTCACCCCTCCACTTT. It encodes CASSPGREPGGYSPLHF.

The V and J genes are TRBV29-1 and TRBJ1-2; possibly TRBD1 for D (5 bases). The germline V gene has CDR1 SQVTM and CDR2 ANQGSEA. The V end lost 5 bases, the J end lost 3 bases, and 7 bases lay between the germline ends. The CDR3 consists of 11 residues. In DNA, the CDR3 is TGCAGCGTTTCCAGGGACTATGGCTACACCTTC. Translation gives CSVSRDYGYTF.

This clone was recorded a few times. V and J are TRBV4-1 and TRBJ1-5, with 8 bases that match TRBD1. Germline loops: CDR1 MGHRA, CDR2 YSYEKL. The trim removed 0 bases at V and 5 bases at J, leaving 0 bases unmatched. CDR3 length equals 14 residues. The CDR3 loop is CASSQEQGDQPQHF. CDR3 coding DNA: TGCGCCAGCAGCCAAGAACAGGGGGATCAGCCCCAGCATTTT.

This chain connects TRBV28 to TRBJ1-4; no clear D gene. This CDR3 is built from 12 residues. Germline V gene lookup returns CDR1 MDHEN and CDR2 SYDVKM. Between the trimmed V and J ends, which lost 4 bases and 8 bases, there was a span of 8 bases. The CDR3: CASSYLSEKLFF. The CDR3 coding sequence is TGTGCCAGCAGTTATTTAAGCGAAAAACTGTTTTTT. Variable domain in full (rest from reference TRBV28 and TRBJ1-4): DVKVTQSSRYLVKRTGEKVFLECVQDMDHENMFWYRQDPGLGLRLIYFSYDVKMKEKGDIPEGYSVSREKKERFSLILESASTNQTSMYLCASSYLSEKLFFGSGTQLSVL.

The chain links TRBV5-1 to TRBJ1-4; D is possibly TRBD1 (5 bases). CDR1 SGHRS and CDR2 YFSETQ come from the germline V gene. Trimming stripped 3 bases from V and 0 bases from J, with 9 bases between. The CDR3 runs to 15 residues. CDR3: CASSYQGATNEKLFF. In nucleotides, the CDR3 is TGCGCCAGCAGCTATCAGGGAGCAACTAATGAAAAACTGTTTTTT.

J is TRBJ2-7 and V is TRBV5-6, with a tentative D call TRBD2 (5 bases). CDR3 size: 15 residues. CDR1 and CDR2 (germline): SGHDT, YYEEEE. Trimming removed 7 bases at V and 4 bases at J, with 21 bases between. The CDR3 sequence is CASLARRSRPYEQYF. CDR3 DNA: TGTGCCAGCCTAGCTCGTCGCAGCCGTCCTTACGAGCAGTACTTC. Using reference TRBV5-6 and TRBJ2-7 for the parts outside the CDR3, the full variable domain is DAGVTQSPTHLIKTRGQQVTLRCSPKSGHDTVSWYQQALGQGPQFIFQYYEEEERQRGNFPDRFSGHQFPNYSSELNVNALLLGDSALYLCASLARRSRPYEQYFGPGTRLTVT.

The chain recombines TRBV7-2 with TRBJ1-4; 8 positions match TRBD1. The CDR3 extends over 22 amino acids. Trimming removed 0 bases from V and 0 bases from J; junction bases left unmatched: 18. Germline lookup yields CDR1 SGHTA and CDR2 FQGNSA. CDR3: CASSLAPGSRTGPAATNEKLFF. The CDR3 nucleotides are TGTGCCAGCAGCTTAGCCCCGGGGTCCAGGACAGGGCCAGCCGCAACTAATGAAAAACTGTTTTTT.

Here the CDR3 reads CAISEGQGSKGYTF. Written as DNA, the CDR3 is TGTGCCATCAGTGAGGGGCAGGGGTCTAAAGGCTACACCTTC. The rearrangement links TRBV10-3 to TRBJ1-2; possible D gene TRBD1, 6 bases. The CDR3 totals 14 residues. CDR1 and CDR2 (germline): ENHRY, SYGVKD. The V end lost 2 bases, the J end lost 8 bases, and 15 bases lay between the germline ends.